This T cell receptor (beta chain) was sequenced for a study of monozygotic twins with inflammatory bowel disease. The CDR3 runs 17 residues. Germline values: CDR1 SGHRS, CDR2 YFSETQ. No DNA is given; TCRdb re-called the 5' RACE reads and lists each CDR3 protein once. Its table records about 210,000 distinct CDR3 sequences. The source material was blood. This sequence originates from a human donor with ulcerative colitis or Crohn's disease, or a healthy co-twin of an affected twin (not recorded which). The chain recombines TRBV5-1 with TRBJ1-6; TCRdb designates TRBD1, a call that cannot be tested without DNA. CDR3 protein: CASSAPGQSSYNSPLHF. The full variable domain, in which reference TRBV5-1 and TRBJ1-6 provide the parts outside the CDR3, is KAGVTQTPRYLIKTRGQQVTLSCSPISGHRSVSWYQQTPGQGLQFLFEYFSETQRNKGNFPGRFSGRQFSNSRSEMNVSTLELGDSALYLCASSAPGQSSYNSPLHFGNGTRLTVT.